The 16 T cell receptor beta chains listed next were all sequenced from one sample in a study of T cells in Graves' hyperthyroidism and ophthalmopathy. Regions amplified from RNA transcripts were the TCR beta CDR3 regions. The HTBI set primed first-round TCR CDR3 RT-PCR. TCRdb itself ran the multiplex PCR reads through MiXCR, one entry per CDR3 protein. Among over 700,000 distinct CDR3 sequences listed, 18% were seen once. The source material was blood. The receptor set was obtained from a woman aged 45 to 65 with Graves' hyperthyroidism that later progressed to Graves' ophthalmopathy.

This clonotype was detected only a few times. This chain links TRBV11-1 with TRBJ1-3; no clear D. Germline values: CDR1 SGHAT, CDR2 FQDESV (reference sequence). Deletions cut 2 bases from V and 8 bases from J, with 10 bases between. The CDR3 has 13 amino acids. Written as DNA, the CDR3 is TGTGCCAGCAGCTTAAGATTTCAGGACACCATATATTTT. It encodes CASSLRFQDTIYF.

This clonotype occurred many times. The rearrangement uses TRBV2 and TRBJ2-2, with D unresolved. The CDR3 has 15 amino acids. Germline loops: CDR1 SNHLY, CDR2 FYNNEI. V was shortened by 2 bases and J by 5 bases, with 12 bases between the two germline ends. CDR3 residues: CASSETWAETGELFF. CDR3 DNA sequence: TGTGCCAGCAGTGAAACGTGGGCAGAGACCGGGGAGCTGTTTTTT.

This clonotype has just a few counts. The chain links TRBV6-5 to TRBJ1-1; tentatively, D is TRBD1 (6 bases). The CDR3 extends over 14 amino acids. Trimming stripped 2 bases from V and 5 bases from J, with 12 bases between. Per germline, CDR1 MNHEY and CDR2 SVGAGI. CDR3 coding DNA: TGTGCCAGCAGTTACGAGGGAGGGGGGACTGAAGCTTTCTTT. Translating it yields CASSYEGGGTEAFF.

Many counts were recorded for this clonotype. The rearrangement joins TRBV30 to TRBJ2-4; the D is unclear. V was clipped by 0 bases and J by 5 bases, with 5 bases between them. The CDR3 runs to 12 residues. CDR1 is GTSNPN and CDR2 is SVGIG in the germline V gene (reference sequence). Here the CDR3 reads CAWSVAENIQYF. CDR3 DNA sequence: TGTGCCTGGAGTGTAGCAGAAAACATTCAGTACTTC.

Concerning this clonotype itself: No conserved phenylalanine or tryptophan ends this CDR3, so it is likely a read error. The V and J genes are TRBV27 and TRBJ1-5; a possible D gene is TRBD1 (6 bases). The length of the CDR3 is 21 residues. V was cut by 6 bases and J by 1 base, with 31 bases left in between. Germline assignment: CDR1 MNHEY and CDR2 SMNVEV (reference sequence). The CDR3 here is CASSPWGGRGGLMISNQPQHS. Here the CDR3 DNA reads TGTGCCAGCAGCCCCTGGGGGGGCCGGGGAGGCCTGATGATAAGCAATCAGCCCCAGCATTCT.

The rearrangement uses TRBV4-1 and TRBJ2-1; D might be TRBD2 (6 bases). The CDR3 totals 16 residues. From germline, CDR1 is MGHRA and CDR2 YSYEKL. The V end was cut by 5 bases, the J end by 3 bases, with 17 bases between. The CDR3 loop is CASSARDSTNYNEQFF. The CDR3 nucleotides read TGCGCCAGCAGCGCTCGGGACTCTACAAACTACAATGAGCAGTTCTTC.

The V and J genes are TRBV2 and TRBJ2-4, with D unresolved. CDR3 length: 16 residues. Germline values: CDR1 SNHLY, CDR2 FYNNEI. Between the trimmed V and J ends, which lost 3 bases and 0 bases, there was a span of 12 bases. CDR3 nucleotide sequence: TGTGCCAGCAGTGACCCCCCAAAAATAGCCAAAAACATTCAGTACTTC. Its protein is CASSDPPKIAKNIQYF.

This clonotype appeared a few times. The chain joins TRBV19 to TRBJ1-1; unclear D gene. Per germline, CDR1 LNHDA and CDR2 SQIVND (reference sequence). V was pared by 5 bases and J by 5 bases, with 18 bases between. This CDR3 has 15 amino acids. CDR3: CASSSAPLANTEAFF. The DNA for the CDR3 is TGTGCCAGTAGTTCCGCCCCCCTGGCAAATACTGAAGCTTTCTTT. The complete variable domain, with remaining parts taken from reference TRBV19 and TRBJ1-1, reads DGGITQSPKYLFRKEGQNVTLSCEQNLNHDAMYWYRQDPGQGLRLIYYSQIVNDFQKGDIAEGYSVSREKKESFPLTVTSAQKNPTAFYLCASSSAPLANTEAFFGQGTRLTVV.

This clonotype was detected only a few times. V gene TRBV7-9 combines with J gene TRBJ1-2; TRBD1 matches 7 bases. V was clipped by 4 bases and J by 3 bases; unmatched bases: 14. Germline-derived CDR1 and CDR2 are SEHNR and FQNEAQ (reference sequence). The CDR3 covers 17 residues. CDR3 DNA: TGTGCCAGCAGCTACGGAGGGACAGCTTCTGGGGACTATGGCTACACCTTC. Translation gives CASSYGGTASGDYGYTF.

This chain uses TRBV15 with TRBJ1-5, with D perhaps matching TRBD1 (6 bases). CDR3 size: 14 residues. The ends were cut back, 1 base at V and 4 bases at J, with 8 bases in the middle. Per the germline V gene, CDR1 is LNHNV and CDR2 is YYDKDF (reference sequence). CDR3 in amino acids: CATSRAGANQPQHF. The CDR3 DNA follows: TGTGCCACCAGCAGAGCGGGGGCAAATCAGCCCCAGCATTTT.

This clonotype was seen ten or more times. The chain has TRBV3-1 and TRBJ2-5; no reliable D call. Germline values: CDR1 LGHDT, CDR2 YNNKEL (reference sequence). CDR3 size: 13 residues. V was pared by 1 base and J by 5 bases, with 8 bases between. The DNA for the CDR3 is TGTGCCAGCAGCCAAGTTTCATTGGAGACCCAGTACTTC. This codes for CASSQVSLETQYF.

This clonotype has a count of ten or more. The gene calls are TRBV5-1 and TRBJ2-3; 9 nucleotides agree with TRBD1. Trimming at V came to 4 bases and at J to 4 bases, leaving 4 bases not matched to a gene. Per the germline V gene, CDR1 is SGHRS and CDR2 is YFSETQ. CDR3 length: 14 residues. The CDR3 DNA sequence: TGCGCCAGCAGCCCGGACAGGGGCTCAGATACGCAGTATTTT. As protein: CASSPDRGSDTQYF. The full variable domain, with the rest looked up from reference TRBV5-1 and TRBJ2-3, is KAGVTQTPRYLIKTRGQQVTLSCSPISGHRSVSWYQQTPGQGLQFLFEYFSETQRNKGNFPGRFSGRQFSNSRSEMNVSTLELGDSALYLCASSPDRGSDTQYFGPGTRLTVL.

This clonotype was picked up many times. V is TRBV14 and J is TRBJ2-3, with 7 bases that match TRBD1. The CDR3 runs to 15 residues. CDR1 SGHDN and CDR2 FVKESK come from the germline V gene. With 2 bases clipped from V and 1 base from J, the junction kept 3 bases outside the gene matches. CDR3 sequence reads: CASSQYRGRTDTQYF. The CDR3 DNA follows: TGTGCCAGCAGCCAATACAGGGGACGCACAGATACGCAGTATTTT. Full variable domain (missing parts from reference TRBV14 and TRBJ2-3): EAGVTQFPSHSVIEKGQTVTLRCDPISGHDNLYWYRRVMGKEIKFLLHFVKESKQDESGMPNNRFLAERTGGTYSTLKVQPAELEDSGVYFCASSQYRGRTDTQYFGPGTRLTVL.

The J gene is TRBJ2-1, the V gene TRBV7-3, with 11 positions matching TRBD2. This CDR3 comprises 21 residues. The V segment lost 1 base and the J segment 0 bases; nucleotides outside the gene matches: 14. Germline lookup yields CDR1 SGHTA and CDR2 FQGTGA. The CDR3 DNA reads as TGTGCCAGCAGCTTAAAAGGTGGGGTAGCGGGGGGGCCGAGCTCCTACAATGAGCAGTTCTTC. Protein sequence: CASSLKGGVAGGPSSYNEQFF.

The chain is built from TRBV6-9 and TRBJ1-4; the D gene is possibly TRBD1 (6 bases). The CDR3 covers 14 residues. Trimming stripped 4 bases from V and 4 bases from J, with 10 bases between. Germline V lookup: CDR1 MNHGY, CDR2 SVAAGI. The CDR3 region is CASSSDSRNEKLFF. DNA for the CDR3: TGTGCCAGCAGTTCGGACAGCCGTAATGAAAAACTGTTTTTT.

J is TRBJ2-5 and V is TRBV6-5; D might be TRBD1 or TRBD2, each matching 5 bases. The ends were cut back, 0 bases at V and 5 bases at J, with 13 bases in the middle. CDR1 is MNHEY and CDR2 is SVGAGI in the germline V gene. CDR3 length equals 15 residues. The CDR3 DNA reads TGTGCCAGCAGTTACTCGGCAGGGAGTGAGGAGACCCAGTACTTC. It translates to CASSYSAGSEETQYF.